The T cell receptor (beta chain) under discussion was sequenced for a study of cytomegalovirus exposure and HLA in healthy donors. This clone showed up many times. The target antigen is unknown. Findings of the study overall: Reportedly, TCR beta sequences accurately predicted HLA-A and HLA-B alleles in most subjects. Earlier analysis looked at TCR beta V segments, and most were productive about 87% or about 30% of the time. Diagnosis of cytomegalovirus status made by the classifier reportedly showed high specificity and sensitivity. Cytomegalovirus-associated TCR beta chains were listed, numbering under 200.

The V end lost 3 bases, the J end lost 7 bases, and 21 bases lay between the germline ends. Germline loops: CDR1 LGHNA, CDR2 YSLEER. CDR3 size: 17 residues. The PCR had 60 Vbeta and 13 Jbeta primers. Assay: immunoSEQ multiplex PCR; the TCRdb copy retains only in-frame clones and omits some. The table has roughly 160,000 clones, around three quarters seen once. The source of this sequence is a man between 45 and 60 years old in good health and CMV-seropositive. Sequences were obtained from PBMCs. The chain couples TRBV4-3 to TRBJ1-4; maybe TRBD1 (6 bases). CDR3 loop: CASSHDKQGYLGEKLFF. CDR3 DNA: TGCGCCAGCAGCCATGATAAACAGGGATATCTAGGTGAAAAACTGTTTTTT.